This T cell receptor (beta chain) was captured by sequencing in a study of cytomegalovirus exposure and HLA in healthy donors. Background on the study: Approximately 83 million unique TCRs from HLA-typed donors were held in an early data release. Most genotyped donors, roughly 83% of 300 to 400, had Caucasian-associated genetic ancestry.

The PCR employed 60 Vbeta primers together with 13 Jbeta primers. Per the original methods: Unique TCR beta chains totaled approximately 83 million in a later count, with roughly 10 million of them shared. Repertoires were generated with immunoSEQ multiplex PCR, while TCRdb's copy carries only in-frame clones and drops some. The DNA gave D and trimming, while V, J and clone size come from that table. The table includes 65,000 to 95,000 clones, under 80% detected once. Overall study results and limits: Exclusion as indistinguishable affected some V segments, including TRBV6-2 and TRBV6-3.

To note about this clone: Its antigen is currently unknown.

The CDR3 is 17 amino acids. CDR1 is LNHDA and CDR2 is SQIVND in the germline V gene (reference sequence). The V gene lost 3 bases and the J gene lost 4 bases, with 20 bases spanning the gap. The TCR was taken from a human donor in good health. Sequenced sample: PBMCs. The rearrangement uses TRBV19 and TRBJ2-3; tentatively, D is TRBD2 (6 bases). CDR3 sequence: CASSMPTRRGGADTQYF. The CDR3 DNA follows: TGTGCCAGTAGTATGCCCACAAGGCGGGGCGGCGCAGATACGCAGTATTTT.